This TCR beta chain was profiled in a study of blood T cell repertoires in COVID-19. Background on the study: COVID-19 samples collected from the United States, Italy and Spain covered acute and convalescent phases. Sample material is recorded as cDNA or gDNA derived from T cells, B-cell-depleted T cells, or PBMCs.

The CDR3 has 15 amino acids. J was trimmed by 2 bases and V by 7 bases; bases with no gene match: 8. Germline loops: CDR1 MDHEN, CDR2 SYDVKM. The repertoire was sequenced with immunoSEQ multiplex PCR; TCRdb's copy has only in-frame clones and lacks some. The sample yields approximately 110,000 clones, approximately 79% seen once. The sequenced sample consisted of peripheral blood. V is TRBV28 and J is TRBJ1-5, with 7 bases lining up with TRBD1. This sequence was found in a man between 65 and 85 years old with active or convalescent COVID-19. The CDR3 bases are TGTGCCAGCAACCATGGACAGGTGGGCAATCAGCCCCAGCATTTT. Amino acid sequence: CASNHGQVGNQPQHF.